The 27 T cell receptor beta chains below come from one sample, sequenced in a study of T-cell memory formation after mild COVID-19. TCRdb processed the 5' RACE reads anew with MiXCR; each CDR3 protein has one entry. Of 350,000 to 400,000 distinct CDR3 sequences in the sample, 14% were seen once. The sequenced sample was PBMCs or a T cell subset sorted from them (not recorded which). These receptors were obtained from a man younger than 35 who had mild COVID-19 (a few samples of this study predate the infection). Cell type and time point are not known.

This clonotype has more than one count but fewer than ten. The chain is built from TRBV7-9 and TRBJ1-5; D perhaps matches TRBD1 (5 bases). Looked up from germline, CDR1 is SEHNR and CDR2 is FQNEAQ (reference sequence). The CDR3 length is 16 residues. Trimming pared 1 base from V and 7 bases from J, leaving 17 bases between. CDR3 coding DNA: TGTGCCAGCAGCTTAGTCCGGAGAGGGGCGGCACAGCCCCAGCATTTT. As protein: CASSLVRRGAAQPQHF.

This clonotype was observed once. The chain is built from TRBV9 and TRBJ2-1, with TRBD2 as a possible D gene (5 bases). This CDR3 comprises 16 residues. Germline CDR1 and CDR2: SGDLS and YYNGEE. V shed 0 bases and J shed 5 bases, with 15 bases lying between them. The CDR3 DNA is TGTGCCAGCAGCGTAGAGGCTAGCTGGACTCACAATGAGCAGTTCTTC. Translated: CASSVEASWTHNEQFF.

The gene calls are TRBV20-1 and TRBJ2-4; D is ambiguous. CDR1 and CDR2 (germline): DFQATT, SNEGSKA (reference sequence). V lost 3 bases to trimming and J lost 1 base, with 19 bases between them. The CDR3 has 17 residues. The CDR3 nucleotides read TGCAGTGCTAGCCCTGGTTCCCGACTTCGGGCCAAAAACATTCAGTACTTC. The encoded protein is CSASPGSRLRAKNIQYF.

The chain couples TRBV12-3 or TRBV12-4 to TRBJ1-1; no reliable D call. V gave up 7 bases and J gave up 6 bases, with 15 bases separating them. CDR3 length equals 13 residues. For the CDR3, the DNA is TGTGCCAGCACCTACCTCAGAAGCCCTGAAGCTTTCTTT. Amino acids: CASTYLRSPEAFF.

Many counts were recorded for this clonotype. V usage is TRBV24-1 and J usage is TRBJ1-2, with D perhaps TRBD1 (5 bases). Trimming left V 4 bases short and J 4 bases short, with 9 bases between. The CDR3 is made up of 13 amino acids. Per the germline V gene, CDR1 is KGHDR and CDR2 is SFDVKD. The CDR3 DNA reads as TGTGCCACCAGTGACGGTACAGGCTATGGCTACACCTTC. This sequence encodes CATSDGTGYGYTF.

The rearrangement joins TRBV12-3 or TRBV12-4 to TRBJ1-2; D not resolved. This CDR3 comprises 16 residues. Trimming took 2 bases from V and 2 from J, leaving 15 bases between them. CDR3: CASSLWSALENYGYTF. CDR3 DNA: TGTGCCAGCAGTTTATGGTCTGCACTTGAAAACTATGGCTACACCTTC.

This rearrangement joins TRBV29-1 to TRBJ2-7; D perhaps matches TRBD1 (8 bases). Germline V lookup: CDR1 SQVTM, CDR2 ANQGSEA. V dropped 7 bases and J dropped 3 bases, with 13 bases sitting between them. The CDR3 has 12 amino acids. The CDR3 coding sequence is TGCAGCGGAGCGGGACAGGACTACGAGCAGTACTTC. This gives the protein CSGAGQDYEQYF.

In its sample, this clonotype was seen a few times. The chain's CDR3 is CSAREGLAGPSTDTQYF. The CDR3, as DNA: TGCAGTGCTAGAGAGGGACTAGCGGGTCCTAGCACAGATACGCAGTATTTT. This chain uses TRBV20-1 with TRBJ2-3; 12 bases fit TRBD2. J was trimmed by 0 bases and V by 0 bases; bases with no gene match: 4. This CDR3 has 17 residues. Germline V gene sequence: CDR1 DFQATT, CDR2 SNEGSKA (reference sequence).

This clonotype was seen only a few times. The V call is TRBV7-2, the J call TRBJ2-5; 11 nucleotides align to TRBD2. V was clipped by 3 bases and J by 9 bases; unmatched bases: 6. Germline V CDR1 and CDR2: SGHTA, FQGNSA. The length of the CDR3 is 14 residues. The CDR3 sequence is CASSFSGGAVAQYF. The CDR3 DNA reads TGTGCCAGCAGCTTTAGCGGGGGGGCGGTGGCCCAGTACTTC. Full variable domain (rest looked up from reference TRBV7-2 and TRBJ2-5): GAGVSQSPSNKVTEKGKDVELRCDPISGHTALYWYRQSLGQGLEFLIYFQGNSAPDKSGLPSDRFSAERTGGSVSTLTIQRTQQEDSAVYLCASSFSGGAVAQYFGPGTRLLVL.

In this sample, this clonotype turned up a few times. The chain carries TRBV6-5 and TRBJ1-6; 7 nucleotides align to TRBD1. The germline CDR1 and CDR2 sequences are MNHEY and SVGAGI. The CDR3 covers 14 residues. V lost 2 bases, J lost 8 bases, and 3 bases stayed unmatched. The DNA of the CDR3 is TGTGCCAGCAGTTACCTAAGGGGGCATTCACCCCTCCACTTT. Protein: CASSYLRGHSPLHF.

This clonotype was observed a few times. The J gene is TRBJ1-3, the V gene TRBV18, with 7 bases identical to TRBD1. This CDR3 is 16 amino acids long. The V gene's germline CDR1 is KGHSH and CDR2 LQKENI. V gave up 1 base and J gave up 2 bases; unmatched junction bases: 5. The CDR3 DNA reads as TGTGCCAGCTCACCACTCCAGACAGGGACTGGAAACACCATATATTTT. Translating it yields CASSPLQTGTGNTIYF.

This chain connects TRBV3-1 to TRBJ1-4, with no clear D. V lost 4 bases and J 5 bases, leaving 5 bases between the germline ends. Germline CDR1 LGHDT, CDR2 YNNKEL (reference sequence). The CDR3 is made up of 12 amino acids. The CDR3 nucleotides read TGTGCCAGCAGCCTTGCCAATGAAAAACTGTTTTTT. Amino acid sequence: CASSLANEKLFF. Full variable domain (outside the CDR3, taken from reference TRBV3-1 and TRBJ1-4): DTAVSQTPKYLVTQMGNDKSIKCEQNLGHDTMYWYKQDSKKFLKIMFSYNNKELIINETVPNRFSPKSPDKAHLNLHINSLELGDSAVYFCASSLANEKLFFGSGTQLSVL.

This clonotype has a handful of counts. The CDR3, as DNA: TGTGCCACCTCACCTTGGCAGGGGGCCGCCGGGGAGCTGTTTTTT. Translated, it gives CATSPWQGAAGELFF. This chain links TRBV15 with TRBJ2-2; TRBD1 matches at 8 bases. This CDR3 is 15 amino acids long. The germline CDR1 and CDR2 sequences are LNHNV and YYDKDF (reference sequence). Unmatched junction bases numbered 11, after V lost 8 bases and J lost 6 bases.

The table lists this clonotype with a few counts. The V call is TRBV28, the J call TRBJ2-2; perhaps TRBD1 as D (5 bases). V dropped 5 bases and J dropped 2 bases, with 15 bases sitting between them. This CDR3 spans 16 amino acids. Germline V gene sequence: CDR1 MDHEN, CDR2 SYDVKM. CDR3 amino acids: CASSGSGDRNTGELFF. CDR3 DNA: TGTGCCAGCAGTGGATCCGGAGACAGAAACACCGGGGAGCTGTTTTTT.

The table lists this clonotype with a few counts. This chain connects TRBV2 to TRBJ2-7; D is unclear. The germline CDR1 and CDR2 sequences are SNHLY and FYNNEI. V gave up 8 bases and J gave up 0 bases, with 14 bases separating them. This CDR3 is built from 14 residues. CDR3 sequence: CASCAQAISYEQYF. CDR3 bases: TGTGCCAGCTGTGCCCAGGCGATCTCCTACGAGCAGTACTTC.

This clonotype showed up many times. The V gene is TRBV7-3, the J gene TRBJ1-1; the D gene is possibly TRBD1 (5 bases). Per germline, CDR1 SGHTA and CDR2 FQGTGA. V was cut by 1 base and J by 4 bases, with 10 bases left in between. The CDR3 contains 14 residues. The CDR3 protein is CASSLNRLGTEAFF. The CDR3 DNA sequence: TGTGCCAGCAGCTTAAACAGGTTAGGCACTGAAGCTTTCTTT.

The J gene is TRBJ2-1, the V gene TRBV20-1; TRBD2 aligns across 11 bases. V trimming: 1 base; J trimming: 7 bases; junction bases outside the gene matches: 15. This CDR3 is built from 18 residues. Germline values: CDR1 DFQATT, CDR2 SNEGSKA (reference sequence). The CDR3 coding sequence is TGCAGTGCTAGAGCGCCCGGAGCTAGCGGGGGGCCTGGGAATGAGCAGTTCTTC. It translates to CSARAPGASGGPGNEQFF.

This clonotype appeared a few times. The chain has TRBV12-3 or TRBV12-4 and TRBJ1-1; D remains ambiguous. The CDR3 sequence is 14 residues long. V lost 2 bases to trimming and J lost 4 bases, with 11 bases between them. CDR3 protein: CASSLKEAGTEAFF. In DNA, the CDR3 is TGTGCCAGCAGTTTAAAAGAGGCGGGCACTGAAGCTTTCTTT.

This clonotype appeared many times. DNA of the CDR3: TGTGCCAGCAGCCCCGGGGGGGATCAAGAGACCCAGTACTTC. It specifies CASSPGGDQETQYF. This chain links TRBV7-3 with TRBJ2-5; 8 nucleotides match TRBD2. CDR1 is SGHTA and CDR2 is FQGTGA in the germline V gene. The CDR3 covers 14 residues. V lost 5 bases to trimming and J lost 2 bases; unmatched junction nucleotides: 4.

This clonotype was counted a few times. The J gene is TRBJ1-2, the V gene TRBV5-1; D is unresolved. The length of the CDR3 is 13 residues. Trimming cost V 4 bases and J 4 bases, with 11 bases left between them. Germline CDR1 is SGHRS and CDR2 is YFSETQ. This chain's CDR3 is CASSLDIFYGYTF. CDR3 in DNA: TGCGCCAGCAGCCTAGACATCTTCTATGGCTACACCTTC.

This clonotype turned up a few times. This rearrangement joins TRBV3-1 to TRBJ2-1; D perhaps matches TRBD2 (5 bases). This CDR3 comprises 12 residues. The V end lost 0 bases, the J end lost 15 bases, and 12 bases lay between the germline ends. CDR1 and CDR2 from the germline V gene are LGHDT and YNNKEL (reference sequence). The CDR3 coding sequence is TGTGCCAGCAGCCAAGATGAGGACTTTCCGTTCTTC. Translated, it gives CASSQDEDFPFF.

J is TRBJ2-1 and V is TRBV24-1; D perhaps matches TRBD1 (6 bases). V was pared by 9 bases and J by 6 bases, with 11 bases between. Looked up from germline, CDR1 is KGHDR and CDR2 is SFDVKD. The length of the CDR3 is 12 residues. The CDR3 DNA sequence: TGTGCCACCGTAGGACAGCTCAATGAGCAGTTCTTC. Its protein product is CATVGQLNEQFF.

The V call is TRBV19, the J call TRBJ1-3; D is unresolved. The CDR3 covers 13 residues. In germline, CDR1 is LNHDA, CDR2 SQIVND (reference sequence). V lost 7 bases, J lost 0 bases, and 7 bases lay in between. The CDR3 sequence: CASMVISGNTIYF. In nucleotides, the CDR3 is TGTGCCAGTATGGTGATCTCTGGAAACACCATATATTTT.

V and J are TRBV29-1 and TRBJ2-1; D unresolved. This CDR3 is 13 amino acids long. V lost 6 bases and J 6 bases, leaving 15 bases between the germline ends. Germline CDR1 reads SQVTM; CDR2 reads ANQGSEA. This CDR3 reads CSVRIGTINEQFF. In DNA, the CDR3 is TGCAGCGTCCGTATCGGCACAATCAATGAGCAGTTCTTC.

This CDR3 is CASSPHRGRSNQPQHF. CDR3 bases: TGTGCCAGCAGCCCCCACAGGGGCAGGAGCAATCAGCCCCAGCATTTT. The chain uses TRBV7-2 and TRBJ1-5; the match to TRBD1 covers 7 bases. The CDR3 runs 16 residues. CDR1 and CDR2 from the germline V gene are SGHTA and FQGNSA. J was trimmed by 1 base and V by 5 bases; bases with no gene match: 8.

This clonotype was found a few times. V usage is TRBV6-2 or TRBV6-3 and J usage is TRBJ1-1, with no clear D. The V gene lost 4 bases and the J gene lost 7 bases, with 10 bases spanning the gap. Germline-derived CDR1 and CDR2 are MNHEY and SVGEGT. The CDR3 length is 12 residues. CDR3 protein: CASSSQGDEAFF. The CDR3 DNA is TGTGCCAGCAGTTCCCAAGGAGATGAAGCTTTCTTT.

The V and J genes are TRBV5-1 and TRBJ2-1; 7 bases fit TRBD1. The germline V gene encodes CDR1 SGHRS and CDR2 YFSETQ. The CDR3 is made up of 13 amino acids. After removal of 4 bases from V and 12 bases from J, the junction contained 10 bases not matched to a gene. The CDR3 region is CASSPGDSPPQFF. Here the CDR3 DNA reads TGCGCCAGCAGCCCCGGGGACAGCCCGCCGCAGTTCTTC.